This TCR beta chain was sequenced during a study of OX40 agonist ivuxolimab in advanced cancers. With regard to the full study: The costimulatory receptor OX40 (CD134) was targeted by ivuxolimab, a fully human IgG2 agonistic monoclonal antibody. Intravenous ivuxolimab was administered to patients every 2 weeks at six dose levels: 0.01, 0.1, 0.3, 1.5, 3 and 10 mg/kg. Among the roughly 52 dose-escalation patients, around 19 had hepatocellular carcinoma, roughly 15 melanoma, 9 renal cell carcinoma and 9 head and neck cancer. The dose-escalation cohort was about 83% male with a mean age of roughly 62 years, ranging from roughly 23 to 90. Patients were allowed to have had prior anti-PD-1, anti-PD-L1 or anti-CTLA-4 therapy, and around 41% of the dose-escalation patients had previously received checkpoint inhibitors. Partial responses occurred in three dose-escalation patients, of whom one had hepatocellular carcinoma and two had cutaneous melanoma. Peripheral TCRbeta sequencing aimed to test whether ivuxolimab altered TCR sequence diversity and caused clonal T-cell expansion. The paper reports the monotherapy dose-escalation portion (N of about 51 patients) of the phase I ivuxolimab trial.

To note about this clone: What this receptor recognizes is not known. Base qualities were left out, and no much larger clone turns up one base away.

The CDR3 numbers 12 residues from cysteine through phenylalanine. Of all the DNA, just the CDR3 is kept, 36 bases in frame from base 1. The germline V gene provides CDR1 MDHEN and CDR2 SYDVKM. The junction carries 5 bases between V and J, which are trimmed by 4 bases and 4 bases respectively. The trial excluded patients who had a history of autoimmune disease or who were on systemic immunosuppression. Peripheral blood for TCR sequencing was drawn from every dose cohort at baseline, at cycle 4 day 1 and at cycle 7 day 1. The samples were drawn from a first-in-human, open-label, multicenter phase I dose-escalation trial of ivuxolimab. Adults with locally advanced or metastatic head and neck squamous cell, hepatocellular, melanoma or renal cell carcinoma were enrolled in the trial. CD4+ and CD8+ T cells were sorted separately from peripheral blood before TCR sequencing. The study at large found these results: The antigen specificity of the peripheral T cells that underwent clonal expansion was not determined. Low levels of normalized T-cell clonal expansion were also seen in some patients who did not respond. After ivuxolimab, more expanded clones were found on average in CD8+ T cells than in CD4+ T cells. In partial responders in the 0.1-3.0 mg/kg groups, normalized peripheral clonal expansion was found to be among the lowest, especially among CD8+ T cells. Clonal expansion of both CD4+ and CD8+ blood T cells was observed from baseline to week 6 at doses 0.1 to 3.0 mg/kg.

Genomic DNA was isolated from the sorted cells so that the TCRbeta CDR3 region could be sequenced. TCRbeta CDR3 regions were sequenced using the immunoSEQ Assay. In its TCRdb copy, this immuneACCESS table keeps in-frame sequences only and misses some clones. Where compared with another copy, unresolved V genes explain less than half of these, and the others have no known cause. This sample is represented by roughly 90,000 clones; 87% of them were singletons. The ten largest clones represent approximately 1.5% of the sample. The V gene is TRBV28 and the J gene is TRBJ1-5, with the D gene not confidently named. The sample consisted of CD4+ or CD8+ T cells sorted from blood, taken in a trial of the OX40 agonist ivuxolimab. The TCR originated in an adult with an advanced solid tumor such as melanoma, head and neck, liver or kidney cancer. The DNA sequence is TGTGCCAGCAGTTCCCAAAATCAGCCCCAGCATTTT. Translated, this is CASSSQNQPQHF.